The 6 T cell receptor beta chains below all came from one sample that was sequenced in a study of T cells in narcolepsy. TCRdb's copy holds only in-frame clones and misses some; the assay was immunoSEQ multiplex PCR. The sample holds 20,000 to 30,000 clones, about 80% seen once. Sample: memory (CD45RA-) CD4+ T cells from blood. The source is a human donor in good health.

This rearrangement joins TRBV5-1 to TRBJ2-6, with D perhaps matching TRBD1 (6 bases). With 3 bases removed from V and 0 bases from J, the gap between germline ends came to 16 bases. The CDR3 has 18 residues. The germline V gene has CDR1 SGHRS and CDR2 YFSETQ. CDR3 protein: CASSSTRTVYSGANVLTF. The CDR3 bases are TGCGCCAGCAGCTCGACACGGACAGTTTACTCTGGGGCCAACGTCCTGACTTTC.

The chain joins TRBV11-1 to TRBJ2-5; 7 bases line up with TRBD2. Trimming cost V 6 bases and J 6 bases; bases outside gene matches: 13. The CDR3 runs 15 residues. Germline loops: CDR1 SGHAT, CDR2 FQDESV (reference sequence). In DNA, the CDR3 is TGTGCCAGCAGTACTCTTGTGGGGGGGTTACAGACCCAGTACTTC. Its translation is CASSTLVGGLQTQYF.

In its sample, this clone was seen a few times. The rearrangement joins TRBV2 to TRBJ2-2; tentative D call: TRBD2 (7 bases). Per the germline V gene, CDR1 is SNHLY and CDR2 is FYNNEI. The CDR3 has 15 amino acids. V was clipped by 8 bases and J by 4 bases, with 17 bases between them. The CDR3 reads CASGRVRGATGELFF. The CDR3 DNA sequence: TGTGCCAGCGGGAGGGTACGGGGGGCCACCGGGGAGCTGTTTTTT.

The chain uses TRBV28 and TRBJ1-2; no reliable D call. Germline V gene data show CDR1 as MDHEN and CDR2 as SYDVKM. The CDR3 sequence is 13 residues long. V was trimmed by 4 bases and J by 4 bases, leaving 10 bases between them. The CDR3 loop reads CASSYVQIYGYTF. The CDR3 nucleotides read TGTGCCAGCAGTTACGTACAAATCTATGGCTACACCTTC.

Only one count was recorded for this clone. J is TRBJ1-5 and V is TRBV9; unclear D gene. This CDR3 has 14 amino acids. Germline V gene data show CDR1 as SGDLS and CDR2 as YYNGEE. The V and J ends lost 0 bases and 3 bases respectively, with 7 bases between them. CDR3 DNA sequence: TGTGCCAGCAGCGTAGATGGGATCAATCAGCCCCAGCATTTT. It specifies CASSVDGINQPQHF.

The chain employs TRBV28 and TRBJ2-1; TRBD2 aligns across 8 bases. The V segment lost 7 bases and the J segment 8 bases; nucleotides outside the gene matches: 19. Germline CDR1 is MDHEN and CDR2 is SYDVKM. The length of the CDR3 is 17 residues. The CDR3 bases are TGTGCCAGCATGGCTAGCGGGTTAGCCTCCAGGTCGGATGAGCAGTTCTTC. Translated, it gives CASMASGLASRSDEQFF.